Listed here is a single TCR beta chain. This clone was counted a few times. There is no known antigen for this receptor. No qualities accompany the bases; no much larger clone lies one base away. This sample was taken from a study of CD4 T cells in relation to SARS-CoV-2 and coronaviruses (dated by TCRdb to the early 2020s). For context, the study as a whole: In the ViraFEST assay, PBMCs were cultured with antigen for 10 days, after which TCR beta CDR3s were sequenced to identify antigen-specific clonal expansions. Patient-derived lymphoblastoid cell lines were used to map the HLA restriction of shared crossreactive spike epitopes. An HIV-1 Nef peptide pool or a no-peptide culture served as the negative reference condition. The study assessed, at the TCR clonotype level, memory CD4+ T cell crossreactivity between SARS-CoV-2 and common cold coronavirus spike proteins. A different, Illumina-based TCR-beta assay was used to sequence expansion assays from other donors in the study. The Adaptive Biotechnologies TCR-sequencing kit was used to sequence samples from a few pre-COVID donors and the naive versus memory experiments, while other data came from Illumina-based sequencing.

The library was built by means of the immunoSEQ multiplex PCR assay. The authors' pipeline ran thus. Preprocessing removed nonproductive sequences and CDR3s not starting with C, not ending with F or W, or shorter than 7 amino acids. The MANAFEST web app was used to call antigen-specific clonotypes on the basis of expansion compared with the reference and with other culture wells. A clone was considered positive if the clone showed significant expansion compared with the reference culture in 2 of 3 replicate wells at an FDR below 0.05. For a clone to be considered positive, significant expansion relative to all other tandem wells and an odds ratio above 5 were also required. CDR3 homology was quantified as pairwise Levenshtein distance, calculated with the stringdist R package after three terminal residues were trimmed from each end. The source is immuneACCESS, and TCRdb retained only in-frame sequences with V and J called. Part of the clones is not carried over; for the studies checked, unresolved V genes explain less than half of this, and the remainder is unexplained. That table supplies the V and J calls and clone size; D and trimming were determined from the DNA. The sample table lists 18,000 or so clones, 70% to 80% of them with a count of one. The ten largest clonotypes hold under 35% of the sample.

CD4+ T cells from unexposed donors were collected before the COVID-19 pandemic (2011-2018). Following 10 days of culture, the EasySep CD4+ T cell isolation kit was used to isolate CD4+ T cells. As cell numbers permitted, CD4+ T cells from unexposed donors were tested for reactivity to SARS-CoV-2 S and N and to four common cold coronavirus spike pools. Two million PBMCs per well were cultured in IMDM with roughly 5% human AB serum and approximately 10 IU/ml IL-2. Half of the culture medium was replaced with fresh IL-2-containing medium on days 3 and 7. Triplicate replicate wells were generally used for each peptide culture condition. The leukapheresis product used for the unexposed donors was purchased from a commercial source. Ficoll-Paque PLUS gradient centrifugation was used to isolate PBMCs from either whole blood or leukapheresis product. PBMCs were either used fresh in the expansion assay or cryopreserved at -140 degrees C. The QIAamp Micro DNA Kit was used to extract genomic DNA from the CD4+ T cells.

The paper as a whole reports these results and caveats: Pre-pandemic and post-infection samples were not both contributed by any donor, so tracing of the source of pre-existing responses was limited. Memory CD4+ clonotypes crossrecognizing SARS-CoV-2 and at least one common cold coronavirus spike were found in around 59% of donors. Because the crossreactivity analysis focused on spike protein, crossreactivity against other viral proteins was not assessed. Small numbers of patients and of tested TCRs were a limitation of the study. Significantly weaker SARS-CoV-2-driven expansion was shown by crossreactive clones than by monoreactive clones, consistent with antigenic imprinting.

This TCR derives from a human donor in good health. The sequencing sample was made of CD4+ T cells from PBMCs, cultured in vitro.

The nucleotide sequence is given as TGTGCCAGCAGTTACTCTCGCGCCGGGACAATAAAGTTCGAGCAGTACTTC. Its translation is CASSYSRAGTIKFEQYF. In this chain, TRBV6-2 or TRBV6-3 is recombined with TRBJ2-7, and perhaps TRBD1 as D gene, on 6 matching bases. Inclusive of the bounding cysteine and phenylalanine, the CDR3 is 17 residues long. The sequence is cut down to CDR3 DNA, 51 bases in frame from base 1. V gives up 0 bases and J gives up 6 bases, and the segment between their germline ends measures 21 bases. Looking up the germline V gene yields CDR1 MNHEY and CDR2 SVGEGT.